The sequence of this T cell receptor (beta chain) was determined in a study of OX40 agonist ivuxolimab in advanced cancers. Some background on the complete study: Ivuxolimab was an agonistic, fully human IgG2 monoclonal antibody directed against OX40 (CD134), a costimulatory receptor. Intravenous ivuxolimab was administered to patients every 2 weeks at six dose levels: 0.01, 0.1, 0.3, 1.5, 3 and 10 mg/kg. Among the approximately 50 dose-escalation patients, about 20 had hepatocellular carcinoma, about 15 melanoma, 9 renal cell carcinoma and 9 head and neck cancer. In the dose-escalation cohort, around four fifths of patients were male, and the mean age was 60 years with a range of roughly 20 to 80. Prior anti-PD-1, anti-PD-L1 or anti-CTLA-4 therapy was permitted, and checkpoint inhibitors had been received by about 44% of dose-escalation patients. Three dose-escalation patients achieved partial responses, one with hepatocellular carcinoma and two with cutaneous melanoma. Peripheral TCRbeta sequencing aimed to test whether ivuxolimab altered TCR sequence diversity and caused clonal T-cell expansion. The monotherapy dose-escalation portion (N of about 50 patients) of the phase I ivuxolimab trial is reported in the paper. General conclusions and limits of the study: The antigen specificity of the peripheral T cells that underwent clonal expansion was not determined. After ivuxolimab, more expanded clones were found on average in CD8+ T cells than in CD4+ T cells. Partial responders in the 0.1-3.0 mg/kg groups had among the lowest normalized peripheral clonal expansion, especially among CD8+ T cells. Low levels of normalized T-cell clonal expansion were also seen in some patients who did not respond. At doses of 0.1 to 3.0 mg/kg, clonal expansion of both CD4+ and CD8+ T cells in blood was seen between baseline and week 6.

On this clone itself: Its antigen is currently not known. No base-level quality is on record; no much larger clone is a single base apart.

V is cut back by 6 bases and J by 10 bases, with 6 bases in the junction unmatched. CDR1 and CDR2, per the germline V gene, are MDHEN and SYDVKM. The CDR3 holds 13 amino acids from the cysteine to the phenylalanine. Only the CDR3 part of the read is kept: 39 bases, read in frame from the first base. To sequence the TCRbeta CDR3 region, genomic DNA was isolated from the sorted cells. The immunoSEQ Assay was used for sequencing of TCRbeta CDR3 regions. In its TCRdb copy, this immuneACCESS table keeps in-frame sequences only and misses some clones. Where compared with another copy, unresolved V genes explain less than half of these, and the others have no known cause. The sample records roughly 100,000 clones, 85% to 95% of which are singletons. The biggest ten clones account for over 0.2% of the sample. The trial excluded patients who had a history of autoimmune disease or who were on systemic immunosuppression. Peripheral blood for TCR sequencing was collected from all dose cohorts at baseline, on cycle 4 day 1, and on cycle 7 day 1. The samples were taken from a phase I, first-in-human, multicenter, open-label dose-escalation trial of ivuxolimab. The trial enrolled adults with locally advanced or metastatic head and neck squamous cell, hepatocellular, melanoma or renal cell carcinoma. Before TCR sequencing, CD4+ and CD8+ T cells were separately sorted from peripheral blood.

Sequences were derived from CD4+ or CD8+ T cells sorted from blood, sampled in a trial of the OX40 agonist ivuxolimab. This TCR was recovered from an adult with an advanced solid tumor such as melanoma, head and neck, liver or kidney cancer. The chain links TRBV28 with TRBJ2-1, with 10 bases aligning to TRBD2. The encoded CDR3 is CASRLAGPSEQFF. The DNA is as follows: TGTGCCAGCAGACTAGCGGGGCCCTCGGAGCAGTTCTTC.